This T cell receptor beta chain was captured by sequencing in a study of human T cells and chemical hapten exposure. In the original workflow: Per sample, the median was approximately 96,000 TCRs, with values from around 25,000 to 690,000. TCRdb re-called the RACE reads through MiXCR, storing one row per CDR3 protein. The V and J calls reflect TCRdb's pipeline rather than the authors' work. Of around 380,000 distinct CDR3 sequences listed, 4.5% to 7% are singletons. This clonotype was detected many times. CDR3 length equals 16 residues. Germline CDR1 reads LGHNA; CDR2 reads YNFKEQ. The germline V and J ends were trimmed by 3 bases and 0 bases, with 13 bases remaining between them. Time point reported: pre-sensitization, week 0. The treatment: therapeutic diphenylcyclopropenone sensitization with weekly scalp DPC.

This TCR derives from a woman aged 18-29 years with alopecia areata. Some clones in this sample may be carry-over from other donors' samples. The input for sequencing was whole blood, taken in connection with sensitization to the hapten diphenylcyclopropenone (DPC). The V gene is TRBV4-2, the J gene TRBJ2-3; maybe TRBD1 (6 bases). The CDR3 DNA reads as TGTGCCAGCAGCCAGGCCCGACAGGCTAGCACAGATACGCAGTATTTT. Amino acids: CASSQARQASTDTQYF.